The T cell receptor beta chain under discussion was sequenced for a study of T cells after somatic rescue of genetic block. Data came from immunoSEQ multiplex PCR; TCRdb stores just in-frame clones and leaves some out. The sample includes roughly 55,000 clones, approximately 96% seen only once; the top ten take roughly 0.074%. The germline V and J ends were trimmed by 0 bases and 10 bases, with 13 bases remaining between them. The V gene's germline CDR1 is MNHEY and CDR2 SVGAGI. CDR3 length equals 15 residues. The sample consisted of peripheral blood mononuclear cells (PBMCs). The chain combines TRBV6-5 with TRBJ1-6; the D is unclear. This sequence originates from a child under two years old. The CDR3 region is CASSYSSWSESPLHF. The CDR3 DNA sequence: TGTGCCAGCAGTTACTCGTCCTGGTCCGAATCACCCCTCCACTTT.